Listed below are T cell receptor beta chains from one sample, sequenced in a study of regulatory T cells in long-lasting Graves disease. TCRdb itself ran the multiplex PCR reads through MiXCR, one entry per CDR3 protein. The table lists fewer than 400,000 distinct CDR3 sequences, roughly 20% of them singletons. Here the sequenced sample was peripheral blood mononuclear cells (PBMCs), taken when the disease was refractory, from a patient treated with antithyroid drugs. These receptors came from a female donor with Graves disease. Each CDR3 is given with its conserved first and last residue. Each record gives: V gene, D gene, CDR3 protein. A D gene is named only where the DNA matches it firmly.

V: TRBV20-1; D: TRBD2; CDR3: CSARGGLAGGPGSYNEQFF
V: TRBV7-2; D: TRBD2; CDR3: CASSRTLHYSGSGETQYF
V: TRBV6-1; D: TRBD1; CDR3: CASRTTGAVGEYF
V: TRBV27; D: TRBD1; CDR3: CASSFRGLGEKLFF
V: TRBV28; D: .; CDR3: CASSPPPQLTPNTEAFF
V: TRBV5-5; D: .; CDR3: CASRLLSGSGNTEAFF
V: TRBV9; D: .; CDR3: CASSVEGDEKLFF
V: TRBV12-3/TRBV12-4; D: TRBD2; CDR3: CASSLARLRLAGVNEQFF
V: TRBV20-1; D: TRBD2; CDR3: CSAIGTSEAYEQYF
V: TRBV12-3/TRBV12-4; D: .; CDR3: CASRYTGLAKNIQYF
V: TRBV7-3; D: TRBD1; CDR3: CASSQGAGETQYF
V: TRBV10-3; D: .; CDR3: CAISEENRDETQYF
V: TRBV6-5; D: .; CDR3: CASSYSGEGGTYEQYF
V: TRBV24-1; D: TRBD2; CDR3: CATSDQTSGRAAKQFF
V: TRBV7-2; D: .; CDR3: CASSVRTLQETQYF
V: TRBV9; D: .; CDR3: CASSPQGQTYEQYF
V: TRBV12-3/TRBV12-4; D: .; CDR3: CASSRDITGELFF
V: TRBV7-8; D: TRBD1; CDR3: CASSLPGQGSNGYTF
V: TRBV19; D: TRBD2; CDR3: CASSTTSGSFNEQFF
V: TRBV11-1; D: TRBD2; CDR3: CASSPGTSLHEQYF
V: TRBV20-1; D: TRBD2; CDR3: CSAIRDYSYEQYF
V: TRBV6-2/TRBV6-3; D: .; CDR3: CASSYEGIEPQHF
V: TRBV20-1; D: TRBD1; CDR3: CSAPTGLEGETQYF
V: TRBV7-9; D: TRBD2; CDR3: CASLGAAGNQETQYF
V: TRBV20-1; D: TRBD2; CDR3: CSASLGLVGEQFF
V: TRBV6-5; D: .; CDR3: CASSLLDGTQYF
V: TRBV11-3; D: TRBD1; CDR3: CASSLGTGGENIQYF
V: TRBV6-1; D: TRBD2; CDR3: CASTGGETQYF
V: TRBV20-1; D: .; CDR3: CSATGSKAGADTQYF
V: TRBV7-9; D: .; CDR3: CASRSPGSGELFF
V: TRBV10-3; D: TRBD1; CDR3: CAISPGTGGETQYF
V: TRBV19; D: TRBD1; CDR3: CASSILDRDDGELFF
V: TRBV7-8; D: TRBD1; CDR3: CASSLDPGGSSPLHF
V: TRBV28; D: .; CDR3: CASSPSGLSNYGYTF
V: TRBV27; D: .; CDR3: CASSQGTKQYF
V: TRBV5-8; D: TRBD1; CDR3: CASSITGGDTEAFF
V: TRBV12-3/TRBV12-4; D: .; CDR3: CASSFGGGAYVLTF
V: TRBV20-1; D: .; CDR3: CSAVGGLAETFSYEQYF
V: TRBV28; D: .; CDR3: CASSLAERRSSYEQYF
V: TRBV28; D: .; CDR3: CASSTTIQGGFNNEQFF